This T cell receptor beta chain was identified in a study of blood T cell repertoires in COVID-19. Study-wide context: Samples came from the United States, Italy and Spain, spanning acute and convalescent COVID-19.

Here immunoSEQ multiplex PCR was the method, and the copy in TCRdb shows in-frame clones only, minus some. This sample has 95,000 to 150,000 clones, with 80% to 95% found just once. While infection was still active, Seattle patients were enrolled and then followed longitudinally. The receptor was isolated from a man aged 45-60 years with COVID-19, enrolled during active disease. Specimen: peripheral blood.

CDR3 amino acids: CASSLAFQASYGYTF. The CDR3 DNA is TGCGCCAGCAGCTTGGCATTCCAGGCAAGCTATGGCTACACCTTC. The chain joins TRBV5-1 to TRBJ1-2; no definite D call. The CDR3 has 15 amino acids. Germline V lookup: CDR1 SGHRS, CDR2 YFSETQ. The V and J ends lost 0 bases and 4 bases respectively, with 13 bases between them. Drawing the rest from reference TRBV5-1 and TRBJ1-2, the complete variable domain is KAGVTQTPRYLIKTRGQQVTLSCSPISGHRSVSWYQQTPGQGLQFLFEYFSETQRNKGNFPGRFSGRQFSNSRSEMNVSTLELGDSALYLCASSLAFQASYGYTFGSGTRLTVV.